The 16 T cell receptor beta chains given below trace back to one sample, sequenced in a study of cytomegalovirus exposure and HLA in healthy donors. The study ran its PCR with 60 Vbeta and 13 Jbeta primers. Sequencing used immunoSEQ multiplex PCR; TCRdb keeps in-frame clones, though not all of them. Of 85,000 to 110,000 clones in the sample, 76% were seen once. Material: PBMCs. The receptors were sampled from a woman younger than 30 in good health and CMV-seropositive.

The chain is built from TRBV7-2 and TRBJ1-2; 11 bases are a match to TRBD1. J was trimmed by 8 bases and V by 1 base; bases with no gene match: 12. The CDR3 totals 17 residues. Looked up from germline, CDR1 is SGHTA and CDR2 is FQGNSA. CDR3 nucleotide sequence: TGTGCCAGCAGCTTAGGGGGAGCTGGACAGGGGGCGGTCGGCTACACCTTC. Its translation: CASSLGGAGQGAVGYTF.

The rearrangement joins TRBV28 to TRBJ2-2; 10 bases agree with TRBD2. This CDR3 is built from 14 residues. V lost 2 bases to trimming and J lost 6 bases; unmatched junction nucleotides: 0. The germline CDR1 and CDR2 sequences are MDHEN and SYDVKM. In nucleotides, the CDR3 is TGTGCCAGCAGTTTACTAGCGGGAGCCGGGGAGCTGTTTTTT. Its translation is CASSLLAGAGELFF.

The chain employs TRBV7-2 and TRBJ2-3, with a tentative D call TRBD2 (6 bases). Per germline, CDR1 SGHTA and CDR2 FQGNSA. Trimming cost V 7 bases and J 4 bases, with 15 bases left between them. The CDR3 totals 14 residues. DNA for the CDR3: TGTGCCAGCACAAGTACACGGAGGGCAGATACGCAGTATTTT. Protein product: CASTSTRRADTQYF. Using reference TRBV7-2 and TRBJ2-3 for the parts outside the CDR3, the full variable domain is GAGVSQSPSNKVTEKGKDVELRCDPISGHTALYWYRQSLGQGLEFLIYFQGNSAPDKSGLPSDRFSAERTGGSVSTLTIQRTQQEDSAVYLCASTSTRRADTQYFGPGTRLTVL.

This clone was seen a handful of times. The chain has TRBV5-6 and TRBJ1-3; D unresolved. The CDR3 totals 15 residues. Per the germline V gene, CDR1 is SGHDT and CDR2 is YYEEEE. V was pared by 4 bases and J by 3 bases, with 14 bases between. CDR3 bases: TGTGCCAGCAGCATCCGAAGTCCGGGTGGAAACACCATATATTTT. It codes for CASSIRSPGGNTIYF.

The V gene is TRBV29-1, the J gene TRBJ2-2; a possible D gene is TRBD1 (5 bases). CDR3 length: 12 residues. Trimming cost V 7 bases and J 3 bases, with 9 bases left between them. From germline, CDR1 is SQVTM and CDR2 ANQGSEA. The DNA for the CDR3 is TGCAGCGCAACCAGGGACACCGGGGAGCTGTTTTTT. It encodes CSATRDTGELFF.

The chain joins TRBV7-8 to TRBJ1-1; perhaps TRBD1 as D (5 bases). The CDR3 consists of 14 residues. The V gene lost 4 bases and the J gene lost 5 bases, with 14 bases spanning the gap. Germline loops: CDR1 SGHVS, CDR2 FQNEAQ. CDR3 sequence reads: CASSSVGRATEAFF. CDR3 nucleotides: TGTGCCAGCAGCTCCGTCGGCAGGGCGACTGAAGCTTTCTTT.

The rearrangement uses TRBV4-3 and TRBJ2-3; 11 bases align to TRBD2. Trimming took 1 base from V and 2 from J; bases not matched to a gene: 5. CDR3 length: 17 amino acids. Germline V gene lookup returns CDR1 LGHNA and CDR2 YSLEER. CDR3 protein: CASSQAPGLAVTDTQYF. The CDR3 region has the DNA TGCGCCAGCAGCCAAGCTCCGGGACTAGCGGTCACAGATACGCAGTATTTT.

The chain's CDR3 is CASSSKTGGGYEQYF. The DNA of the CDR3 is TGTGCCAGCAGCTCCAAGACAGGGGGGGGCTACGAGCAGTACTTC. The chain recombines TRBV5-4 with TRBJ2-7, with 9 bases matching TRBD1. V shed 3 bases and J 3 bases; nucleotides not matched to a gene: 7. The CDR3 spans 15 residues. Germline V gene sequence: CDR1 SGHNT, CDR2 YYREEE (reference sequence). The full variable domain, in which reference TRBV5-4 and TRBJ2-7 provide the parts outside the CDR3, is ETGVTQSPTHLIKTRGQQVTLRCSSQSGHNTVSWYQQALGQGPQFIFQYYREEENGRGNFPPRFSGLQFPNYSSELNVNALELDDSALYLCASSSKTGGGYEQYFGPGTRLTVT.

V gene TRBV9 combines with J gene TRBJ2-3; a weak D match, TRBD1 (6 bases). This CDR3 spans 17 amino acids. Germline CDR1 is SGDLS and CDR2 is YYNGEE. Trimming left V 4 bases short and J 1 base short, with 19 bases between. CDR3 nucleotide sequence: TGTGCCAGCAGCTTAATACCGAGTAAGGGGGGCACAGATACGCAGTATTTT. Protein sequence: CASSLIPSKGGTDTQYF.

The rearrangement uses TRBV19 and TRBJ1-4; the D gene is possibly TRBD1 (6 bases). V was pared by 3 bases and J by 8 bases, with 13 bases between. Per germline, CDR1 LNHDA and CDR2 SQIVND (reference sequence). The CDR3 totals 14 residues. The CDR3 loop reads CASSMAGGREKLFF. Written as DNA, the CDR3 is TGTGCCAGTAGTATGGCGGGGGGCAGGGAAAAACTGTTTTTT.

J is TRBJ2-7 and V is TRBV18; the D is unclear. Germline V gives CDR1 KGHSH, CDR2 LQKENI. This CDR3 is 14 amino acids long. The germline V and J ends were trimmed by 2 bases and 3 bases, with 11 bases remaining between them. The chain's CDR3 is CASSPSRTLYEQYF. CDR3 sequence (DNA): TGTGCCAGCTCACCATCCAGAACCCTCTACGAGCAGTACTTC.

This clone was counted between two and nine times. V and J are TRBV5-1 and TRBJ2-2, with 7 bases matching TRBD1. With 2 bases clipped from V and 0 bases from J, the junction kept 1 base outside the gene matches. This CDR3 has 15 residues. Germline-derived CDR1 and CDR2 are SGHRS and YFSETQ. This CDR3 reads CASSLGTANTGELFF. CDR3 DNA sequence: TGCGCCAGCAGCTTAGGGACAGCGAACACCGGGGAGCTGTTTTTT.

J is TRBJ2-1 and V is TRBV19; the match to TRBD2 covers 14 bases. Germline V gives CDR1 LNHDA, CDR2 SQIVND (reference sequence). V lost 5 bases and J lost 8; bases outside the gene matches: 5. The CDR3 loop spans 15 amino acids. The DNA for the CDR3 is TGTGCCAGTAGTCTGGGACTAGCGGGGGTGGATGAGCAGTTCTTC. Translated: CASSLGLAGVDEQFF.

The CDR3 loop is CASSQGGSVVETQYF. The CDR3 coding sequence is TGCGCCAGCAGCCAGGGGGGGTCAGTAGTTGAGACCCAGTACTTC. The chain uses TRBV4-3 and TRBJ2-5, with 7 bases identical to TRBD2. V lost 3 bases, J lost 5 bases, and 9 bases stayed unmatched. CDR1 is LGHNA, CDR2 YSLEER, per germline. The length of the CDR3 is 15 residues.

This clone was seen just once. The chain employs TRBV30 and TRBJ1-2; D unresolved. CDR1 is GTSNPN and CDR2 is SVGIG in the germline V gene (reference sequence). The CDR3 covers 15 residues. V was pared by 0 bases and J by 5 bases, with 16 bases between. This CDR3 is CAWSVVAGNRYGYTF. CDR3 sequence (DNA): TGTGCCTGGAGTGTAGTAGCTGGAAATAGGTATGGCTACACCTTC.

The chain combines TRBV6-5 with TRBJ1-1, with D possibly being TRBD1 (5 bases). Germline values: CDR1 MNHEY, CDR2 SVGAGI. The CDR3 is 15 residues long. The V and J ends lost 5 bases and 5 bases respectively, with 18 bases between them. The CDR3 coding sequence is TGTGCCAGCAGTCGCCCCCCGGGGGAGGGAACTGAAGCTTTCTTT. This encodes CASSRPPGEGTEAFF.